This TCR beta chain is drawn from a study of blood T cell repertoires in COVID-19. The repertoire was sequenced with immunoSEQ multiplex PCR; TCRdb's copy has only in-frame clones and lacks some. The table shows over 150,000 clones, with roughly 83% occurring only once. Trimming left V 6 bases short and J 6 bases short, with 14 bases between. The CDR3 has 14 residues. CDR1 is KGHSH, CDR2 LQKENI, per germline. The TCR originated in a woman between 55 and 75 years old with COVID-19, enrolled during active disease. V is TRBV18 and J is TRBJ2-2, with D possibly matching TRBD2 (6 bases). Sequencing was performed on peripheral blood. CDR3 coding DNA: TGTGCCAGCTCTCCCTTGGGGGAGGCCGGGGAGCTGTTTTTT. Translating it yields CASSPLGEAGELFF.